This is a list of T cell receptor beta chains from one sample in a study of blood T cell repertoires in COVID-19. Data came from immunoSEQ multiplex PCR; TCRdb stores just in-frame clones and leaves some out. The table lists 190,000 or so clones, more than 75% of them singletons. The sample was peripheral blood. These TCRs come from a young woman who had recovered from COVID-19. Each CDR3 is given with its conserved first and last residue.

j_gene: TRBJ1-4; v_gene: TRBV24-1; CDR3aa: CATSDGQGASEKLFF
j_gene: TRBJ1-2; v_gene: TRBV9; CDR3aa: CASSVGRDFNYGYTF
j_gene: TRBJ1-5; v_gene: TRBV27; CDR3aa: CASRQGGSNQPQHF
j_gene: TRBJ2-5; v_gene: TRBV6-4; CDR3aa: CASSPRQGQTQYF
j_gene: TRBJ1-2; v_gene: TRBV6-5; CDR3aa: CASSTRTDYYGYTF
j_gene: TRBJ2-1; v_gene: TRBV5-6; CDR3aa: CASSLQGDEQFF
j_gene: TRBJ2-3; v_gene: TRBV7-3; CDR3aa: CASSLSGREGLTDTQYF
j_gene: TRBJ2-1; v_gene: TRBV5-1; CDR3aa: CASSITDNEQFF
j_gene: TRBJ1-2; v_gene: TRBV3-1/TRBV3-2; CDR3aa: CASSAQQGYYGYTF
j_gene: TRBJ1-2; v_gene: TRBV5-6; CDR3aa: CASSGGTRRGGYTF
j_gene: TRBJ2-1; v_gene: TRBV27; CDR3aa: CASSTLAGGPHEQFF
j_gene: TRBJ2-3; v_gene: TRBV7-3; CDR3aa: CASSSRGGADTQYF
j_gene: TRBJ1-4; v_gene: TRBV6-5; CDR3aa: CASSSSRTGNEKLFF
j_gene: TRBJ2-5; v_gene: TRBV27; CDR3aa: CASSLRQEQETQYF
j_gene: TRBJ2-2; v_gene: TRBV6-5; CDR3aa: CAARQGVSTGELFF
j_gene: TRBJ2-5; v_gene: TRBV15; CDR3aa: CATSRAFGGPQETQYF
j_gene: TRBJ2-7; v_gene: TRBV13; CDR3aa: CATRKTGAYEQYF
j_gene: TRBJ1-5; v_gene: TRBV6-5; CDR3aa: CASSYSIQGGQPQHF
j_gene: TRBJ1-6; v_gene: TRBV5-4; CDR3aa: CASSPQTGSPLHF
j_gene: TRBJ1-1; v_gene: TRBV4-1; CDR3aa: CASSQVPMNTEAFF
j_gene: TRBJ2-3; v_gene: TRBV24-1; CDR3aa: CATRRLAGDIDTQYF
j_gene: TRBJ2-3; v_gene: TRBV6-5; CDR3aa: CASNSPDREPDTQYF
j_gene: TRBJ2-2; v_gene: TRBV3-1/TRBV3-2; CDR3aa: CASSPGLAGATNTGELFF
j_gene: TRBJ1-1; v_gene: TRBV6-6; CDR3aa: CASSYTGNSNTEAFF
j_gene: TRBJ2-1; v_gene: TRBV2; CDR3aa: CASLVRGSARWFF
j_gene: TRBJ1-5; v_gene: TRBV10-3; CDR3aa: CAISESKQTSNQPQHF
j_gene: TRBJ1-4; v_gene: TRBV7-9; CDR3aa: CASSLAPTGTNEKLFF
j_gene: TRBJ1-4; v_gene: TRBV6-5; CDR3aa: CASGMGTSFEKLFF
j_gene: TRBJ2-3; v_gene: TRBV19; CDR3aa: CASSPLVVAGGLGDTQYF
j_gene: TRBJ1-1; v_gene: TRBV5-5; CDR3aa: CASSLTGDTEAFF
j_gene: TRBJ2-1; v_gene: TRBV27; CDR3aa: CASSHTSEYNEQFF
j_gene: TRBJ2-2; v_gene: TRBV7-9; CDR3aa: CASSLKGAGGPSTGELFF
j_gene: TRBJ2-1; v_gene: TRBV7-9; CDR3aa: CASSPKVRNEQFF
j_gene: TRBJ1-1; v_gene: TRBV24-1; CDR3aa: CATSDSHTGGTEAFF
j_gene: TRBJ1-2; v_gene: TRBV3-1/TRBV3-2; CDR3aa: CASSQETTGVAGYTF
j_gene: TRBJ2-5; v_gene: TRBV5-1; CDR3aa: CASFAGGETQYF
j_gene: TRBJ2-1; v_gene: TRBV10-1; CDR3aa: CASSRLAGANNEQFF
j_gene: TRBJ1-3; v_gene: TRBV2; CDR3aa: CASSGQGGGNTIYF